The 29 T cell receptor beta chains presented below share a single source sample, sequenced in a study of T-cell reconstitution after alpha-beta-depleted transplantation in children. During its preparation, the TCRbeta library received unique molecular identifiers. MiXCR, applied by TCRdb to the PCR reads, yields one record per CDR3 protein. The sample contains a few hundred thousand distinct CDR3 sequences, 9.9% of which appear only once. The sample in question was PBMCs from the stem cell graft donor, obtained from the stem cell graft. The origin of the receptors is a human donor who donated a stem cell graft to a child with SCID.

The table lists this clonotype with many counts. The chain combines TRBV6-5 with TRBJ1-2; maybe TRBD1 (6 bases). The length of the CDR3 is 15 residues. V dropped 8 bases and J dropped 6 bases, with 22 bases sitting between them. CDR1 MNHEY and CDR2 SVGAGI come from the germline V gene. The CDR3, as DNA: TGTGCCAGCGGGGGGCCCAGAGACCGCTCGGATGGCTACACCTTC. It specifies CASGGPRDRSDGYTF.

The chain couples TRBV12-3 or TRBV12-4 to TRBJ2-3; 8 bases agree with TRBD2. V shed 5 bases, J shed 3 bases, and the junction held 13 bases outside the gene matches. The CDR3 sequence is 17 residues long. CDR3 nucleotides: TGTGCCAGCAGTCCCCGCCGGGGGGGGGCGACGACAGATACGCAGTATTTT. Encoded protein: CASSPRRGGATTDTQYF.

This chain links TRBV11-2 with TRBJ2-3; TRBD1 matches 7 bases. Trimming took 2 bases from V and 1 from J; bases not matched to a gene: 9. This CDR3 spans 17 amino acids. From germline, CDR1 is SGHAT and CDR2 FQNNGV. CDR3 nucleotides: TGTGCCAGCAGCTTACTGATCGGTCAGGGGGGCACAGATACGCAGTATTTT. Translated, it gives CASSLLIGQGGTDTQYF.

This clonotype was counted ten times or more. The chain carries TRBV4-2 and TRBJ2-7, with D uncertain. CDR1 and CDR2 from the germline V gene are LGHNA and YNFKEQ. V was trimmed by 0 bases and J by 0 bases, leaving 6 bases between them. The CDR3 sequence is 14 residues long. The CDR3 nucleotides are TGTGCCAGCAGCCAAGATCTTGGCTCCTACGAGCAGTACTTC. Translation: CASSQDLGSYEQYF.

The sample holds a few counts of this clonotype. The CDR3 protein is CASSQEGQDLSYEQYF. Written as DNA, the CDR3 is TGCGCCAGCAGCCAGGAAGGACAGGACTTGTCCTACGAGCAGTACTTC. This chain joins TRBV4-1 and TRBJ2-7, with TRBD1 matching 7 bases. Trimming removed 3 bases from V and 1 base from J; junction bases left unmatched: 9. This CDR3 contains 16 residues. Germline V CDR1 and CDR2: MGHRA, YSYEKL.

This chain connects TRBV5-1 to TRBJ1-1; weak D call: TRBD1 (5 bases). Trimming pared 5 bases from V and 2 bases from J, leaving 13 bases between. Germline V gives CDR1 SGHRS, CDR2 YFSETQ. This CDR3 comprises 14 residues. In DNA, the CDR3 is TGCGCCAGCAGGCCTTCCAGGGTTAACACTGAAGCTTTCTTT. Residues: CASRPSRVNTEAFF. Full variable domain (rest looked up from reference TRBV5-1 and TRBJ1-1): KAGVTQTPRYLIKTRGQQVTLSCSPISGHRSVSWYQQTPGQGLQFLFEYFSETQRNKGNFPGRFSGRQFSNSRSEMNVSTLELGDSALYLCASRPSRVNTEAFFGQGTRLTVV.

The V call is TRBV12-3 or TRBV12-4, the J call TRBJ1-1, with TRBD1 identical over 8 bases. The ends lost 6 bases at V and 10 bases at J; junction bases unmatched: 4. This CDR3 contains 11 residues. The CDR3 is CASRGQVPAFF. The CDR3 bases are TGTGCCAGCAGGGGACAGGTCCCAGCTTTCTTT.

This clonotype was observed a few times. The rearrangement links TRBV12-3 or TRBV12-4 to TRBJ2-6; 7 positions agree with TRBD2. There are 17 residues in the CDR3. J was trimmed by 0 bases and V by 3 bases; bases with no gene match: 5. The CDR3 region is CASSFVGGISGANVLTF. In DNA, the CDR3 is TGTGCCAGCAGTTTTGTGGGGGGGATCTCTGGGGCCAACGTCCTGACTTTC.

This chain connects TRBV28 to TRBJ2-5; D is unresolved. This CDR3 has 14 residues. Trimming removed 5 bases at V and 0 bases at J, with 10 bases between. The germline V gene has CDR1 MDHEN and CDR2 SYDVKM. CDR3 loop: CASSRVVYQETQYF. The CDR3 DNA follows: TGTGCCAGCAGTCGGGTAGTGTACCAAGAGACCCAGTACTTC.

The rearrangement links TRBV10-3 to TRBJ1-1, with D possibly TRBD1 on 6 matching bases. CDR1 and CDR2 (germline): ENHRY, SYGVKD. The V gene lost 10 bases and the J gene lost 0 bases, with 15 bases spanning the gap. CDR3 length: 14 residues. CDR3 region: CATAGGPMNTEAFF. The CDR3 nucleotides read TGTGCCACCGCTGGGGGCCCCATGAACACTGAAGCTTTCTTT.

The chain links TRBV6-5 to TRBJ1-2; D might be TRBD1 (5 bases). The CDR3 is 14 amino acids. Germline CDR1 and CDR2: MNHEY and SVGAGI. The ends were cut back, 2 bases at V and 4 bases at J, with 11 bases in the middle. The CDR3 here is CASSYAQGSYGYTF. The CDR3 DNA follows: TGTGCCAGCAGTTACGCCCAGGGCTCCTATGGCTACACCTTC.

This clonotype has a handful of counts. The rearrangement joins TRBV5-1 to TRBJ2-5, with 8 nucleotides matching TRBD1. Unmatched junction bases numbered 12, after V lost 4 bases and J lost 10 bases. The CDR3 has 14 residues. CDR1 SGHRS and CDR2 YFSETQ come from the germline V gene. The CDR3 spells CASSRGQGRSNQYF. The CDR3 coding sequence is TGCGCCAGCAGCCGCGGACAGGGACGAAGTAACCAGTACTTC.

The chain employs TRBV7-9 and TRBJ2-1; D is tentatively TRBD1 or TRBD2 (5 bases each). The CDR3 is 14 residues long. Trimming removed 1 base from V and 7 bases from J, with 11 bases in between. Germline V gene data show CDR1 as SEHNR and CDR2 as FQNEAQ (reference sequence). For the CDR3, the DNA is TGTGCCAGCAGCTTAGGAGGGGCGTGGAATGAGCAGTTCTTC. Translation gives CASSLGGAWNEQFF.

This clonotype has a count of ten or more. V is TRBV20-1 and J is TRBJ2-7, with TRBD2 matching over 10 bases. Losses at the gene ends were 3 bases for V and 2 bases for J; bases not matched to a gene: 4. The germline CDR1 and CDR2 sequences are DFQATT and SNEGSKA (reference sequence). This CDR3 has 14 residues. The CDR3, as DNA: TGCAGTGCTAGTGAACTAGCGGGGACCTACGAGCAGTACTTC. Its protein product is CSASELAGTYEQYF.

This clonotype occurred many times. J is TRBJ1-2 and V is TRBV12-3 or TRBV12-4; a weak D match, TRBD1 (5 bases). V lost 1 base and J lost 10, with 13 bases in between. The CDR3 is made up of 13 amino acids. CDR3 nucleotides: TGTGCCAGCAGTTTAGGTCAGGGAACTGACTACACCTTC. This codes for CASSLGQGTDYTF.

This clonotype was seen a few times. The V call is TRBV29-1, the J call TRBJ1-4; 9 bases are shared with TRBD1. The CDR3 runs to 15 residues. J lost 4 bases, V lost 4 bases, and 7 bases had no gene match. CDR1 is SQVTM and CDR2 is ANQGSEA in the germline V gene. The chain's CDR3 is CSVVVPGQGNEKLFF. In DNA, the CDR3 is TGCAGCGTTGTTGTACCGGGACAGGGTAATGAAAAACTGTTTTTT.

This clonotype was seen a few times. The junction does not match germline at one end; this may be a read error. The V call is TRBV6-5, the J call TRBJ1-3; D gene uncertain. The CDR3 length is 15 residues. Germline values: CDR1 MNHEY, CDR2 SVGAGI. CDR3: CASSYGFGSGNTIYF. The CDR3 DNA reads TGTGCAAGCAGTTACGGCTTCGGGTCCGGAAACACCATATATTTT.

This clonotype has a handful of counts. V usage is TRBV12-3 or TRBV12-4 and J usage is TRBJ1-3; D remains unclear. The CDR3 runs 17 residues. V shed 2 bases and J shed 0 bases, with 14 bases lying between them. CDR3 DNA sequence: TGTGCCAGCAGTTTATTTTTCGGGTTCGGCTCTGGAAACACCATATATTTT. Its translation: CASSLFFGFGSGNTIYF.

The J gene is TRBJ2-2, the V gene TRBV6-4; no definite D call. V was pared by 3 bases and J by 6 bases, with 8 bases between. This CDR3 spans 13 amino acids. Germline assignment: CDR1 MRHNA and CDR2 SNTAGT. The CDR3, as DNA: TGTGCCAGCAGTGAGTTCCTTTCCGGGGAGCTGTTTTTT. This codes for CASSEFLSGELFF.

V usage is TRBV20-1 and J usage is TRBJ2-6; D uncertain. This CDR3 is built from 12 residues. Germline V gene lookup returns CDR1 DFQATT and CDR2 SNEGSKA (reference sequence). Trimming cost V 4 bases and J 3 bases, with 4 bases left between them. In DNA, the CDR3 is TGCAGTGCTATCCGTGGGGCCAACGTCCTGACTTTC. Residues: CSAIRGANVLTF.

This clonotype was found many times. The V gene is TRBV5-6, the J gene TRBJ1-1, with D unclear. CDR3 length: 12 amino acids. Germline lookup yields CDR1 SGHDT and CDR2 YYEEEE. The V gene lost 1 base and the J gene lost 1 base, with 2 bases spanning the gap. For the CDR3, the DNA is TGTGCCAGCAGCTTGCCGAACACTGAAGCTTTCTTT. Amino acid sequence: CASSLPNTEAFF.

This CDR3 reads CASSDSRDSKQFF. CDR3 bases: TGTGCCAGCAGTGACTCGAGGGACTCCAAGCAGTTCTTC. The chain has TRBV6-4 and TRBJ2-1; D might be TRBD2 (6 bases). The CDR3 is 13 residues long. Germline assignment: CDR1 MRHNA and CDR2 SNTAGT. V lost 0 bases, J lost 11 bases, and 11 bases lay in between.

This clonotype was recorded many times. The genes are TRBV9 and TRBJ2-7; TRBD1 agrees at 8 bases. This CDR3 spans 13 amino acids. V lost 3 bases to trimming and J lost 3 bases; unmatched junction nucleotides: 2. Germline loops: CDR1 SGDLS, CDR2 YYNGEE. CDR3 region: CASSGGQGYEQYF. As DNA, the CDR3 is TGTGCCAGCAGCGGCGGACAGGGCTACGAGCAGTACTTC.

This chain uses TRBV7-2 with TRBJ2-7, with unresolved D. Germline V gene data show CDR1 as SGHTA and CDR2 as FQGNSA. The CDR3 runs to 15 residues. Trimming took off 2 bases at V and 2 bases at J, with 13 bases between the two ends. In nucleotides, the CDR3 is TGTGCCAGCAGCTTAATACCCCTCGGGCCCTACGAGCAGTACTTC. Encoded protein: CASSLIPLGPYEQYF.

Of note for this clonotype: A read error may produce the germline difference seen at one junction end. The V gene is TRBV5-1, the J gene TRBJ1-6; possibly TRBD1 for D (5 bases). This CDR3 contains 15 residues. Germline V CDR1 and CDR2: SGHRS, YFSETQ. CDR3 sequence reads: CASSEIPEGNSHLHF. The CDR3 coding sequence is TGCGCCAGCAGCGAGATACCGGAGGGGAATTCACACCTCCACTTT.

This clonotype was recorded at least ten times. In DNA form, the CDR3 reads TGTGCCAGCAGCCAAAATGAAAAACTGTTTTTT. Amino acids: CASSQNEKLFF. The chain carries TRBV3-1 and TRBJ1-4; D is undetermined. Per germline, CDR1 LGHDT and CDR2 YNNKEL (reference sequence). The CDR3 is 11 residues long. V was cut by 2 bases and J by 5 bases, with 0 bases left in between.

This clonotype has only a few counts. The genes are TRBV18 and TRBJ2-2; the match to TRBD2 covers 11 bases. Germline CDR1 is KGHSH and CDR2 is LQKENI. This CDR3 is 19 amino acids long. V dropped 1 base and J dropped 2; count of bases not matched to a gene: 9. CDR3 coding DNA: TGTGCCAGCTCACCACTACCTCTACTAGCGGGGGCTAACACCGGGGAGCTGTTTTTT. It yields the protein CASSPLPLLAGANTGELFF.

This clonotype was seen at least ten times. The rearrangement links TRBV5-1 to TRBJ1-1, with D possibly matching TRBD1 (6 bases). The CDR3 has 16 residues. Trimming took 3 bases from V and 0 from J, leaving 15 bases between them. Germline CDR1 SGHRS, CDR2 YFSETQ. The CDR3 DNA sequence: TGCGCCAGCAGCTCAGGACAGCACCCCATGAACACTGAAGCTTTCTTT. Protein product: CASSSGQHPMNTEAFF.

The genes are TRBV7-9 and TRBJ2-7; D might be TRBD1 (6 bases). V was trimmed by 2 bases and J by 2 bases, leaving 13 bases between them. Germline V gene lookup returns CDR1 SEHNR and CDR2 FQNEAQ (reference sequence). The CDR3 totals 15 residues. The CDR3 region is CASSLPGVLTYEQYF. As DNA, the CDR3 is TGTGCCAGCAGCTTACCAGGGGTTCTCACCTACGAGCAGTACTTC.